This TCR beta chain was identified in a study of cytomegalovirus exposure and HLA in healthy donors. Study-level results: A prior analysis recorded that most TCR beta V segments were productive about 90% or about 30% of the time. A later analysis reportedly found fewer N-insertions in an Asian-associated ancestry cluster than the roughly 700-donor mean. Most observed TCR sequences were rare, whereas some public TCRs were detected in many donors.

PCR employed 60 Vbeta and 13 Jbeta primers. TCRdb's table, derived via immunoSEQ multiplex PCR, lists solely in-frame clones and lacks some. The sample yields some 50,000 clones, approximately 70% seen once. Trimming removed 11 bases at V and 6 bases at J, with 17 bases between. Germline values: CDR1 MNHEY, CDR2 SVGAGI. The CDR3 totals 13 residues. As to this clone: Its antigen remains unidentified.

The sample was PBMCs. This clonotype originated in a woman aged 45-60 years in good health and CMV-seropositive. The rearrangement joins TRBV6-5 to TRBJ2-1, with D possibly TRBD2 on 6 matching bases. The CDR3 sequence is CAGPGRNGNEQFF. The CDR3 DNA reads TGTGCCGGACCAGGGAGGAACGGCAATGAGCAGTTCTTC.